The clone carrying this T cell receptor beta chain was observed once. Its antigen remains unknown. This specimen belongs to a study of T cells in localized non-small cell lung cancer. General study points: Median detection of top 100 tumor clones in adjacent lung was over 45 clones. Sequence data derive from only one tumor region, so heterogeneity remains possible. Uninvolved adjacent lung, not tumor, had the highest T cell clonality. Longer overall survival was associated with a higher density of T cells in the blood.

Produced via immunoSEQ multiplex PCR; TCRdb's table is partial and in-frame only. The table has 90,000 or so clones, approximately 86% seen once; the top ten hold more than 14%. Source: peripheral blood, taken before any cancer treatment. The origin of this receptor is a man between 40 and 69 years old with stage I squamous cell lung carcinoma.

The CDR3 loop is CASSEGLAQETQYF. The CDR3, as DNA: TGTGCCAGCAGCGAAGGACTAGCACAAGAGACCCAGTACTTC. This rearrangement joins TRBV5-4 to TRBJ2-5; TRBD2 matches at 8 bases. The germline V gene has CDR1 SGHNT and CDR2 YYREEE (reference sequence). CDR3 length: 14 residues. Losses at the gene ends were 4 bases for V and 2 bases for J; bases not matched to a gene: 4.